This TCR beta chain came from a study of post-analysis software for immune sequencing data. Findings and caveats of the study: Controls had lower frequencies than patients of about 5 TRBV segments, which included TRBV5-6, TRBV5-1 and TRBV20-1.

The CDR3 totals 15 residues. Trimming cost V 3 bases and J 8 bases; bases outside gene matches: 8. Germline CDR1 is DFQATT and CDR2 is SNEGSKA (reference sequence). The library was made from cDNA and included unique molecular identifiers. TCRdb reprocessed the PCR reads via MiXCR and lists one record per CDR3 protein. The data hold approximately 160,000 distinct CDR3 sequences, with around 30% observed a single time. Remarks on this clonotype: Its antigen is still unknown. This may be a read error: a much more frequent sequence differs by one nucleotide.

The sequence was obtained from a girl aged 10 to 17 with multiple sclerosis. The V gene is TRBV20-1, the J gene TRBJ2-1; 12 nucleotides line up with TRBD2. Sequencing was carried out using blood. Here the CDR3 reads CSASATSGSGDEQFF. DNA of the CDR3: TGCAGTGCTAGCGCGACTAGCGGGAGTGGCGATGAGCAGTTCTTC.